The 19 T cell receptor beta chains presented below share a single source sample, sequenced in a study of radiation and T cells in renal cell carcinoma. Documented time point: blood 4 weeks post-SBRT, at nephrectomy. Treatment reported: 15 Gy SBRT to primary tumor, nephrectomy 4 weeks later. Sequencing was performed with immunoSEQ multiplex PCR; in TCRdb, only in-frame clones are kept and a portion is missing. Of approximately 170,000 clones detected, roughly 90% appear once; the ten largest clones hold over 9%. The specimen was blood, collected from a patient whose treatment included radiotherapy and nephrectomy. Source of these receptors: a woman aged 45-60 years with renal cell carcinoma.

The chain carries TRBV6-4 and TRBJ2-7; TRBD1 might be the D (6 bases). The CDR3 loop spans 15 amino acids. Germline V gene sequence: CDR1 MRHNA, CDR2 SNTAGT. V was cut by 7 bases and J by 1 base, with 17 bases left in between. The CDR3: CASIRGQSLSYEQYF. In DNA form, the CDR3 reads TGTGCCAGCATCAGGGGACAATCGCTTTCCTACGAGCAGTACTTC.

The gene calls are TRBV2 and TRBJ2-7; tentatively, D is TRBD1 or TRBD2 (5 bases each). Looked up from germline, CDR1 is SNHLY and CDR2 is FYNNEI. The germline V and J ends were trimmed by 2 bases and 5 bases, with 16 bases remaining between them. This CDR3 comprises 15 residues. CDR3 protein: CASSEWASGHNEQYF. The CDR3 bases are TGTGCCAGCAGTGAATGGGCATCGGGGCACAACGAGCAGTACTTC.

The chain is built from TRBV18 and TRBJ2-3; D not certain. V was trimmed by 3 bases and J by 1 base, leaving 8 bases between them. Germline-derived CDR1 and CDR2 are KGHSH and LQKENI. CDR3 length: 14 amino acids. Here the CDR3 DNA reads TGTGCCAGCTCACCCCTCCAGGGCACAGATACGCAGTATTTT. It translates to CASSPLQGTDTQYF.

The CDR3 spells CASSLFGTQQFF. CDR3 bases: TGTGCCAGCAGCTTATTCGGGACCCAGCAGTTCTTC. The chain carries TRBV7-6 and TRBJ2-1; D is tentatively TRBD1 or TRBD2 (5 bases each). The germline V gene has CDR1 SGHVS and CDR2 FNYEAQ. The germline V and J ends were trimmed by 2 bases and 11 bases, with 10 bases remaining between them. CDR3 length equals 12 residues.

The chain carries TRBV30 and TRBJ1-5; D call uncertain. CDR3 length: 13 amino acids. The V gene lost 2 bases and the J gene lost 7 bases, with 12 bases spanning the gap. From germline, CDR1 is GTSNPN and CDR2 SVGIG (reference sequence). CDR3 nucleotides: TGTGCCTGGAGTCCCGAGCGGCGGCAGCCCCAGCATTTT. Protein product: CAWSPERRQPQHF.

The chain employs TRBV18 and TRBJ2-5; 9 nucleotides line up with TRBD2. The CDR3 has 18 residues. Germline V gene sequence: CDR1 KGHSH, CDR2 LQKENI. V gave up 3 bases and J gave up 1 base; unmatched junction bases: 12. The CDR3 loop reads CASSPSGLAGTVQETQYF. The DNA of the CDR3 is TGTGCCAGCTCACCCTCCGGGCTAGCGGGGACCGTCCAAGAGACCCAGTACTTC.

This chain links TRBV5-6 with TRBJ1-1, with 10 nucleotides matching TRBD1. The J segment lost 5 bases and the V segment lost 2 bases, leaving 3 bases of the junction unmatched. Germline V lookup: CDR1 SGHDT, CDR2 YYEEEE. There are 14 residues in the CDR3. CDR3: CASSLDRGLTEAFF. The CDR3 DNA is TGTGCCAGCAGCTTAGACAGGGGGCTTACTGAAGCTTTCTTT.

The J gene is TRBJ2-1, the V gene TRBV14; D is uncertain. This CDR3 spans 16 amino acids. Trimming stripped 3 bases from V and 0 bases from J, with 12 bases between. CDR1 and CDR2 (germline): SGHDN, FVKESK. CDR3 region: CASSHLDRSSYNEQFF. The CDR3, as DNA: TGTGCCAGCAGCCACTTGGACCGGAGCTCCTACAATGAGCAGTTCTTC.

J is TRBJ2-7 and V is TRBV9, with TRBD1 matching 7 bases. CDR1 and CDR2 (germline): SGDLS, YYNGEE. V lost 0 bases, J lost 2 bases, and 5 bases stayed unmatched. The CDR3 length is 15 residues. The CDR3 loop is CASSVEGGDTYEQYF. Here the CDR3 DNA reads TGTGCCAGCAGCGTAGAAGGGGGCGACACCTACGAGCAGTACTTC.

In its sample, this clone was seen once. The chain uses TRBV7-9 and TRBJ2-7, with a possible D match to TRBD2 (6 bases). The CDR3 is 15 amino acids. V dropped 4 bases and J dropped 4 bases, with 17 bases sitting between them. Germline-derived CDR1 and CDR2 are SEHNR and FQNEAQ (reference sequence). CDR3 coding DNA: TGTGCCAGCAGCTCTTCCGGGACGGGACTTTACGAGCAGTACTTC. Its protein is CASSSSGTGLYEQYF.

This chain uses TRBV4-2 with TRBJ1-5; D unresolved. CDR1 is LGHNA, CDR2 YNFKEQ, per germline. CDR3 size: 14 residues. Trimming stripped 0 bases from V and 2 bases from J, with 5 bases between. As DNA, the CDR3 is TGTGCCAGCAGCCAAGATTCCGGCAATCAGCCCCAGCATTTT. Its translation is CASSQDSGNQPQHF.

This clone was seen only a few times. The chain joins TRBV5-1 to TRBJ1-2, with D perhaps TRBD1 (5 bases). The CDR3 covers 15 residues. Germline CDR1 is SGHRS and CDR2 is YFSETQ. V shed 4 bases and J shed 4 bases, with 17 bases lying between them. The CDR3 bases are TGCGCCAGCAGCGATGCCAGCGGGGGAGGCTATGGCTACACCTTC. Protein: CASSDASGGGYGYTF.

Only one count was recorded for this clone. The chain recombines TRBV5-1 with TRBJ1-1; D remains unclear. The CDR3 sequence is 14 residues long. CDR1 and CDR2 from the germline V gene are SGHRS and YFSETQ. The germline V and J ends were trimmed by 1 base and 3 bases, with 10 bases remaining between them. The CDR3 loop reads CASSLKDLYTEAFF. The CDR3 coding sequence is TGCGCCAGCAGCTTGAAAGACTTGTACACTGAAGCTTTCTTT.

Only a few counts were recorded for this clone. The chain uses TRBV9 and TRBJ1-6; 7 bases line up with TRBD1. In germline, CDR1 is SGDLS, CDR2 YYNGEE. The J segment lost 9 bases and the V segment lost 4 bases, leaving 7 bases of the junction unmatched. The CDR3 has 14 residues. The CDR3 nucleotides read TGTGCCAGCAGCCCCCGACAGGGTCCTTCACCCCTCCACTTT. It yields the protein CASSPRQGPSPLHF.

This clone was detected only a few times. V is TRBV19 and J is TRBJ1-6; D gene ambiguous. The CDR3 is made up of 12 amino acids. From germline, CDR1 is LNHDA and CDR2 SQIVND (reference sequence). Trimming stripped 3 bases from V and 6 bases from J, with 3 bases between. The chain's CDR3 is CASSMPNSPLHF. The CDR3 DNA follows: TGTGCCAGTAGTATGCCTAATTCACCCCTCCACTTT.

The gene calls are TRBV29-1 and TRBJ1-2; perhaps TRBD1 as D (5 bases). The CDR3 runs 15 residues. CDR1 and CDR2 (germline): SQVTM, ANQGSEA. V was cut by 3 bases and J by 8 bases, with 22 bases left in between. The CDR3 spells CSVEFGGTRLGGYTF. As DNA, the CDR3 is TGCAGCGTTGAGTTCGGGGGGACTCGACTCGGCGGCTACACCTTC. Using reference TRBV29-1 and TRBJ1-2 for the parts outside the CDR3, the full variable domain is SAVISQKPSRDICQRGTSLTIQCQVDSQVTMMFWYRQQPGQSLTLIATANQGSEATYESGFVIDKFPISRPNLTFSTLTVSNMSPEDSSIYLCSVEFGGTRLGGYTFGSGTRLTVV.

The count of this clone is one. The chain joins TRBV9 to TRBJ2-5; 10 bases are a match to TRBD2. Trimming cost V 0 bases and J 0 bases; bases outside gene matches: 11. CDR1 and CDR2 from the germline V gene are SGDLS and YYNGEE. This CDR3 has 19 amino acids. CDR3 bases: TGTGCCAGCAGCGTAGCGTCGGCTAGCGGGGGACTTCACCAAGAGACCCAGTACTTC. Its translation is CASSVASASGGLHQETQYF.

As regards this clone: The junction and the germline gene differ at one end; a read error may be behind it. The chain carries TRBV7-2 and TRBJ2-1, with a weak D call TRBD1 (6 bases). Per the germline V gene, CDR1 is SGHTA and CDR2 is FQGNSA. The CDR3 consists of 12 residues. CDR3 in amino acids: CASSLPPGHKVF. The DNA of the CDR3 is TGTGCCAGCAGCTTACCCCCGGGACATAAAGTCTTC.

The CDR3 loop is CASSPLGGAPPGELFF. DNA of the CDR3: TGTGCCAGCAGCCCACTTGGGGGGGCCCCCCCCGGGGAGCTGTTTTTT. The rearrangement uses TRBV11-2 and TRBJ2-2; perhaps TRBD2 as D (7 bases). Trimming stripped 5 bases from V and 6 bases from J, with 19 bases between. The CDR3 loop spans 16 amino acids. Germline V gene data show CDR1 as SGHAT and CDR2 as FQNNGV.